Listed here are 22 T cell receptor beta chains from one sample, sequenced in a study of blood T cell repertoires in COVID-19. Clones were sequenced by immunoSEQ multiplex PCR, and TCRdb holds only the in-frame ones, with some missing. This table holds about 210,000 clones, approximately 91% found once. The specimen was peripheral blood. The receptors here all came from a man in his forties or fifties with acute or convalescent COVID-19.

This clone was recorded once. This chain joins TRBV19 and TRBJ1-2; 10 bases are shared with TRBD1. Losses at the gene ends were 5 bases for V and 0 bases for J; bases not matched to a gene: 6. The CDR3 sequence is 16 residues long. The germline gives CDR1 LNHDA, CDR2 SQIVND (reference sequence). The CDR3 is CASSGQGGFSNYGYTF. For the CDR3, the DNA is TGTGCCAGTAGTGGACAGGGGGGCTTTTCTAACTATGGCTACACCTTC.

V usage is TRBV2 and J usage is TRBJ2-5, with 11 bases aligning to TRBD2. J was trimmed by 0 bases and V by 7 bases; bases with no gene match: 7. This CDR3 has 16 amino acids. Germline V lookup: CDR1 SNHLY, CDR2 FYNNEI. CDR3 coding DNA: TGTGCCAGCATGCGGGCTAGCGGGGGGTACCAAGAGACCCAGTACTTC. Its translation: CASMRASGGYQETQYF.

This rearrangement joins TRBV19 to TRBJ1-2; D perhaps matches TRBD1 (5 bases). The CDR3 runs 13 residues. Germline loops: CDR1 LNHDA, CDR2 SQIVND (reference sequence). The V gene lost 8 bases and the J gene lost 6 bases, with 16 bases spanning the gap. The chain's CDR3 is CASSEQGGDGYTF. The CDR3 DNA reads as TGTGCCAGTTCGGAGCAGGGAGGCGATGGCTACACCTTC.

This chain links TRBV2 with TRBJ2-3, with TRBD2 matching over 9 bases. The junction had 2 bases not matched to a gene; V was cut back by 5 bases and J by 2 bases. The CDR3 loop spans 14 amino acids. Germline CDR1 reads SNHLY; CDR2 reads FYNNEI. The CDR3 coding sequence is TGTGCCAGCAGTTTAGCGGGGGCCACAGATACGCAGTATTTT. Protein sequence: CASSLAGATDTQYF.

The chain has TRBV19 and TRBJ2-6, with D uncertain. The V end was cut by 7 bases, the J end by 0 bases, with 16 bases between. CDR1 and CDR2 (germline): LNHDA, SQIVND (reference sequence). The CDR3 totals 17 residues. The DNA for the CDR3 is TGTGCCAGTAACCCTCGGCGAGCTAGCTCTGGGGCCAACGTCCTGACTTTC. Protein sequence: CASNPRRASSGANVLTF.

The chain combines TRBV7-9 with TRBJ2-7; 9 bases align to TRBD2. CDR1 is SEHNR, CDR2 FQNEAQ, per germline (reference sequence). The CDR3 is 16 residues long. Trimming at V came to 2 bases and at J to 7 bases, leaving 12 bases not matched to a gene. Here the CDR3 reads CASSLPHPSGIEEQYF. The CDR3 coding sequence is TGTGCCAGCAGCTTACCCCATCCTAGCGGGATAGAAGAGCAGTACTTC.

The chain uses TRBV30 and TRBJ1-1; no firm D call. This CDR3 comprises 14 residues. Germline CDR1 is GTSNPN and CDR2 is SVGIG (reference sequence). V was pared by 0 bases and J by 2 bases, with 10 bases between. DNA for the CDR3: TGTGCCTGGAGTGTACTTTATAGTAACACTGAAGCTTTCTTT. Translated: CAWSVLYSNTEAFF.

The chain recombines TRBV24-1 with TRBJ1-1; D not resolved. V was trimmed by 3 bases and J by 0 bases, leaving 4 bases between them. From germline, CDR1 is KGHDR and CDR2 SFDVKD. This CDR3 spans 13 amino acids. The CDR3 bases are TGTGCCACCAGTGATAACATGAACACTGAAGCTTTCTTT. This gives the protein CATSDNMNTEAFF.

The V call is TRBV5-8, the J call TRBJ2-3; no reliable D call. CDR3 length: 13 amino acids. Per germline, CDR1 SGHTS and CDR2 YDEGEE. V was shortened by 0 bases and J by 2 bases, with 4 bases between the two germline ends. CDR3 DNA: TGTGCCAGCAGCTTGGTTCTCACAGATACGCAGTATTTT. Translating gives CASSLVLTDTQYF.

This clone occurred a few times. The chain recombines TRBV4-1 with TRBJ1-1; TRBD1 might be the D (6 bases). The CDR3 spans 13 residues. Germline V gives CDR1 MGHRA, CDR2 YSYEKL. Trimming pared 4 bases from V and 5 bases from J, leaving 11 bases between. CDR3: CASSRDQGTEAFF. The CDR3 region has the DNA TGCGCCAGCAGCCGGGACCAGGGGACTGAAGCTTTCTTT.

The genes are TRBV4-1 and TRBJ1-4; tentative D call: TRBD1 (5 bases). Per germline, CDR1 MGHRA and CDR2 YSYEKL. The V and J ends lost 4 bases and 2 bases respectively, with 11 bases between them. The CDR3 loop spans 15 amino acids. The CDR3 here is CASSLEDSTNEKLFF. The CDR3 DNA reads as TGCGCCAGCAGCCTAGAAGACAGCACTAATGAAAAACTGTTTTTT.

The J gene is TRBJ2-3, the V gene TRBV21-1; TRBD1, the D gene given by the table, was not confirmed from the DNA. TRBV21-1 is assigned pseudogene status. This CDR3 contains 20 residues. The CDR3 spells CASSKGDRGREVPSTDTQYF. The CDR3 DNA reads TGTGCCAGCAGCAAAGGGGACAGGGGGCGTGAGGTCCCCAGCACAGATACGCAGTATTTT.

This clone occurred a few times. The genes are TRBV7-2 and TRBJ1-1; TRBD1 matches at 7 bases. Trimming took 1 base from V and 1 from J; bases not matched to a gene: 9. Germline V lookup: CDR1 SGHTA, CDR2 FQGNSA. The CDR3 has 17 residues. DNA for the CDR3: TGTGCCAGCAGCTTAGACAGGGGAAGGAAAGAGAACACTGAAGCTTTCTTT. This gives the protein CASSLDRGRKENTEAFF.

The chain joins TRBV6-5 to TRBJ2-7; D call uncertain. The CDR3 covers 13 residues. V was pared by 2 bases and J by 3 bases, with 8 bases between. The germline gives CDR1 MNHEY, CDR2 SVGAGI. CDR3 in DNA: TGTGCCAGCAGTTACCTAGGCCACTACGAGCAGTACTTC. The encoded protein is CASSYLGHYEQYF.

This clone came up once. The sample has other DNA sequences that encode this CDR3 too. V usage is TRBV18 and J usage is TRBJ2-7; tentative D call: TRBD2 (6 bases). CDR3 length: 15 residues. V was cut by 0 bases and J by 2 bases, with 11 bases left in between. CDR1 is KGHSH and CDR2 is LQKENI in the germline V gene. The CDR3 bases are TGTGCCAGCTCACCACCGGGACTTGCCCCCTACGAGCAGTACTTC. It yields the protein CASSPPGLAPYEQYF.

The genes are TRBV7-2 and TRBJ1-2; D remains unclear. The germline V gene has CDR1 SGHTA and CDR2 FQGNSA. The length of the CDR3 is 13 residues. Trimming stripped 4 bases from V and 8 bases from J, with 14 bases between. CDR3 DNA: TGTGCCAGCAGCTCCGACGCTACGCGGGGCTACACCTTC. It yields the protein CASSSDATRGYTF.

The chain employs TRBV29-1 and TRBJ1-1; no clear D. The CDR3 extends over 11 amino acids. The germline gives CDR1 SQVTM, CDR2 ANQGSEA. Trimming pared 5 bases from V and 1 base from J, leaving 5 bases between. The CDR3 region has the DNA TGCAGCGTTCTTCGGAACACTGAAGCTTTCTTT. It encodes CSVLRNTEAFF. The full variable domain, in which reference TRBV29-1 and TRBJ1-1 provide the parts outside the CDR3, is SAVISQKPSRDICQRGTSLTIQCQVDSQVTMMFWYRQQPGQSLTLIATANQGSEATYESGFVIDKFPISRPNLTFSTLTVSNMSPEDSSIYLCSVLRNTEAFFGQGTRLTVV.

The gene calls are TRBV6-5 and TRBJ1-2; D gene ambiguous. The CDR3 consists of 14 residues. The V gene lost 4 bases and the J gene lost 6 bases, with 15 bases spanning the gap. The V gene's germline CDR1 is MNHEY and CDR2 SVGAGI. The chain's CDR3 is CASSFRVSLHGYTF. Written as DNA, the CDR3 is TGTGCCAGCAGTTTCCGGGTCTCACTCCATGGCTACACCTTC.

The V and J genes are TRBV4-2 and TRBJ2-3; 8 nucleotides agree with TRBD1. This CDR3 region has 16 residues. Germline V gene data show CDR1 as LGHNA and CDR2 as YNFKEQ. J was trimmed by 0 bases and V by 0 bases; bases with no gene match: 2. This chain's CDR3 is CASSQDRTGSTDTQYF. The CDR3 DNA follows: TGTGCCAGCAGCCAAGACCGGACAGGGAGCACAGATACGCAGTATTTT.

This chain uses TRBV27 with TRBJ2-3; a possible D gene is TRBD1 (6 bases). Germline V gene sequence: CDR1 MNHEY, CDR2 SMNVEV (reference sequence). The V end lost 2 bases, the J end lost 0 bases, and 12 bases lay between the germline ends. The CDR3 has 16 amino acids. CDR3 DNA sequence: TGTGCCAGCAGTTTAGGGACACAGGGTAGCACAGATACGCAGTATTTT. Encoded protein: CASSLGTQGSTDTQYF.

The rearrangement links TRBV9 to TRBJ1-2; the D gene is possibly TRBD1 (5 bases). The V gene lost 3 bases and the J gene lost 7 bases, with 22 bases spanning the gap. The length of the CDR3 is 16 residues. Germline values: CDR1 SGDLS, CDR2 YYNGEE. The CDR3 region has the DNA TGTGCCAGCAGCGCCTCCCTCCTAGGAGGGGCAGCTGGCTACACCTTC. Translated: CASSASLLGGAAGYTF.

The V gene is TRBV5-1, the J gene TRBJ1-1; a possible D gene is TRBD1 (5 bases). The CDR3 length is 16 residues. V lost 6 bases, J lost 0 bases, and 18 bases lay in between. Looked up from germline, CDR1 is SGHRS and CDR2 is YFSETQ. The CDR3 nucleotides are TGCGCCAGCACCCCGGCGGAGGGACGCATGAACACTGAAGCTTTCTTT. Protein: CASTPAEGRMNTEAFF.